These T cell receptor beta chains were read from a single sample in a study of blood T cell repertoires in COVID-19. The assay was immunoSEQ multiplex PCR, and TCRdb's table has in-frame clones only and misses some. Here the sample spans more than 60,000 clones, around 89% being singletons. The source material was peripheral blood. The source is a man in his forties or fifties with acute or convalescent COVID-19. Each CDR3 is given with its conserved first and last residue. The D gene is left open where the match is weak. The size of a clone is reported for some rows only, either as once, few or many, or as a class for expanded clones.

DNA	CDR3	V	J	size	D
TGTGCCAGCAGAAGCGAGCCTGGATGGGGCTACACCTTC	CASRSEPGWGYTF	TRBV6-5	TRBJ1-2	.	.
TGTGCCAGCAGCCCCCCTCCTGAGACTCGCAACAATGAGCAGTTCTTC	CASSPPPETRNNEQFF	TRBV14	TRBJ2-1	.	.
TGTGCCAGCACCCAGACAGGGTTGGTCGGCTACACCTTC	CASTQTGLVGYTF	TRBV12-3/TRBV12-4	TRBJ1-2	.	TRBD1
TGCGCCAGCAGAATTAAAGCCGGACTAGCGGGAGGAGGGGGGTACAATGAGCAGTTCTTC	CASRIKAGLAGGGGYNEQFF	TRBV4-3	TRBJ2-1	once	TRBD2
TGTGCCGCCGGGCTTAAACTACAGGTTTCAGATCGGTACTTC	CAAGLKLQVSDRYF	TRBV24-1	TRBJ2-4	.	.
TGTGCCAGCAGCCAGGGGGCGGTTGAGAATCAGCCCCAGCATTTT	CASSQGAVENQPQHF	TRBV7-9	TRBJ1-5	.	TRBD1
TGTGCCGCCCGGGGGGGGAATAATTCACCCCTCCACTTT	CAARGGNNSPLHF	TRBV30	TRBJ1-6	.	.
TGTGCCACCCGATTAGGGGTCGGGACAGGATACAATGAGCAGTTCTTC	CATRLGVGTGYNEQFF	TRBV27	TRBJ2-1	.	TRBD1
TGTGCCAGCAGTGTGGACAGACACTATGGCTACACCTTC	CASSVDRHYGYTF	TRBV2	TRBJ1-2	.	.
TGTGCCAGCAGTGTCCGGACACCGAACACCGGGGAGCTGTTTTTT	CASSVRTPNTGELFF	TRBV7-9	TRBJ2-2	.	.
TGTGCCTGGAGTGCGGCAGATACGCAGTATTTT	CAWSAADTQYF	TRBV30	TRBJ2-3	.	.
TGTGCCAGTAGTATAGGGACAGGGGGCTCCTACAATGAGCAGTTCTTC	CASSIGTGGSYNEQFF	TRBV19	TRBJ2-1	few	TRBD1
TGCGCCAGCAGCTTCGGGAGAGATTACTCTGGGGCCAACGTCCTGACTTTC	CASSFGRDYSGANVLTF	TRBV5-1	TRBJ2-6	.	.
TGTGCCAGCAGCAATCCATTGAGAGGACATCTAAACATTCAGTACTTC	CASSNPLRGHLNIQYF	TRBV21-1	TRBJ2-4	few	.
TGCGCCAGCAGCCAGAGGGGTCTTGGGACATTCTATTTT	CASSQRGLGTFYF	TRBV4-1	TRBJ1-3	.	.
TGTGCCAGCAGCGTAGACGTGGGAGGGCAAGAGACCCAGTACTTC	CASSVDVGGQETQYF	TRBV9	TRBJ2-5	few	TRBD2
TGTGCCAGCAGCTTAGAAACCTTAGCGGGAGAGGGAAAGACCCAGTACTTC	CASSLETLAGEGKTQYF	TRBV11-2	TRBJ2-5	.	TRBD2
TGTGCCATCAGGCCGATTAGCGGGAACACCGGGGAGCTGTTTTTT	CAIRPISGNTGELFF	TRBV10-3	TRBJ2-2	once	.
TGCAGCGGATGGGCCAGGGGCACAGATACGCAGTATTTT	CSGWARGTDTQYF	TRBV29-1	TRBJ2-3	once	.
TGTGCCAGCAGCCAGGCAGGCTCAGGGGAGCAGTACTTC	CASSQAGSGEQYF	TRBV14	TRBJ2-7	once	.
TGCGCCAGCAGCCGGACAGGGGATTACGAGCAGTACTTC	CASSRTGDYEQYF	TRBV5-1	TRBJ2-7	.	TRBD1
TGTGCCAGCAGCCCGGTAGCGGGAGACTCCTACGAGCAGTACTTC	CASSPVAGDSYEQYF	TRBV7-9	TRBJ2-7	.	TRBD2
TGTGCCAGCAGCGGACAGTCCCCTTACTATGGCTACACCTTC	CASSGQSPYYGYTF	TRBV2	TRBJ1-2	.	.
TGTGCCAGCAGCTTAGACGCTCTGACGGGGGGGAGGGCCCAGTACTTC	CASSLDALTGGRAQYF	TRBV11-2	TRBJ2-5	.	TRBD2
TGCGCCAGCAGCCAAATGAGCGGGAGTACAGATACGCAGTATTTT	CASSQMSGSTDTQYF	TRBV4-1	TRBJ2-3	few	TRBD2
TGTGCCAGCAGCTTAGGTCAGGGGAACACTGAAGCTTTCTTT	CASSLGQGNTEAFF	TRBV7-2	TRBJ1-1	.	.
TGTGCCAGCAGACTGCTAGCGGGAGGGCCCCACGAGCAGTACTTC	CASRLLAGGPHEQYF	TRBV5-6	TRBJ2-7	.	TRBD2
TGTGCCACCAGTGATCCAAGACAGGGTATCACCGGGGAGCTGTTTTTT	CATSDPRQGITGELFF	TRBV24-1	TRBJ2-2	.	TRBD1
TGTGCCAGCAGCGGGACAGGGTTCACAGATACGCAGTATTTT	CASSGTGFTDTQYF	TRBV6-5	TRBJ2-3	.	TRBD1
TGCGCCAGCAGCTTCCAGGGACAGAGATTCACCGGGGAGCTGTTTTTT	CASSFQGQRFTGELFF	TRBV5-1	TRBJ2-2	.	TRBD1
TGTGCCTGGAGTGTAAATAGTGGTTCAGATACGCAGTATTTT	CAWSVNSGSDTQYF	TRBV30	TRBJ2-3	.	.
TGTGCCAGCAGCTTGACTAGTTCGAATGAGCAGTTCTTC	CASSLTSSNEQFF	TRBV5-6	TRBJ2-1	.	.
TGTGCCAGTTACATATACGGGACAGCTAATGAAAAACTGTTTTTT	CASYIYGTANEKLFF	TRBV6-1	TRBJ1-4	.	TRBD1
TGTGCCAGTAGTATAAGGGGGACAGGGGAGACCCAGTACTTC	CASSIRGTGETQYF	TRBV19	TRBJ2-5	.	TRBD1
TGTGCCAGCAGTCCCTATCCTATCAATGAGCAGTTCTTC	CASSPYPINEQFF	TRBV28	TRBJ2-1	.	.
TGTGCCAGCAGTTACGGGAGCTCCTACAATGAGCAGTTCTTC	CASSYGSSYNEQFF	TRBV6-6	TRBJ2-1	.	.
TGTGCCAGCAAGCTAGCGGGAGTTTTAGATACGCAGTATTTT	CASKLAGVLDTQYF	TRBV27	TRBJ2-3	.	TRBD2
TGTGCCAGCAGCTTAGGGGCTCAGGGACAAGAGACCCAGTACTTC	CASSLGAQGQETQYF	TRBV7-7	TRBJ2-5	.	.
TGTGCAACTAGTAAGGCTCCGTGGGAGACCCAGTACTTC	CATSKAPWETQYF	TRBV9	TRBJ2-5	.	.
TGTGCCAGCAGCCGTTTGCCATTAGCCGGGGAGCTGTTTTTT	CASSRLPLAGELFF	TRBV14	TRBJ2-2	once	.
TGTGCCAGCAGCGAGACAGGTATTAATGAGCAGTTCTTC	CASSETGINEQFF	TRBV11-2	TRBJ2-1	once	.
TGCGCCAGCAGCATTGGACTAGCGGGCAACCAAGAGACCCAGTACTTC	CASSIGLAGNQETQYF	TRBV5-1	TRBJ2-5	.	TRBD2
TGCGCCAGCAGCCCGGGACAGGCCAGCACAGATACGCAGTATTTT	CASSPGQASTDTQYF	TRBV5-1	TRBJ2-3	.	TRBD1
TGTGCCACCAGCAGAAGACTAGCTAATGAGCAGTTCTTC	CATSRRLANEQFF	TRBV15	TRBJ2-1	.	TRBD2
TGTGCCAGCAGCGACACAGGGACAGACTTTCGAAGGCCCTCTGGAAACACCATATATTTT	CASSDTGTDFRRPSGNTIYF	TRBV6-6	TRBJ1-3	.	TRBD1
TGTGCCAGTAGTATCGGACAGGGAACGGGCACTGAAGCTTTCTTT	CASSIGQGTGTEAFF	TRBV19	TRBJ1-1	.	TRBD1
TGTGCCACCCTTGAGGGGGACACTGAAGCTTTCTTT	CATLEGDTEAFF	TRBV10-3	TRBJ1-1	once	.
TGTGCCAGCAGCTTGGAGGGGACTAGTGTGGGCATTCAGTACTTC	CASSLEGTSVGIQYF	TRBV5-6	TRBJ2-4	.	TRBD2
TGTGCCAGCAGCAAGGCCCCTCAGGGGGCGCAAGGAAACACCATATATTTT	CASSKAPQGAQGNTIYF	TRBV21-1	TRBJ1-3	.	.
TGTGCCAGCAGCTCGCAGGGATCCACTGAAGCTTTCTTT	CASSSQGSTEAFF	TRBV7-2	TRBJ1-1	.	.
TGTGCCACCAGTGCAGGGGAGGGCTACAATGAGCAGTTCTTC	CATSAGEGYNEQFF	TRBV24-1	TRBJ2-1	.	.
TGTGCCAGCAGCTTGGCCGTCGGGAGTACCGAGCAGTACTTC	CASSLAVGSTEQYF	TRBV5-4	TRBJ2-7	once	.
TGTGCCTGGAGTCCATCTGGAAACACCATATATTTT	CAWSPSGNTIYF	TRBV30	TRBJ1-3	.	.
TGTGCCAGCAGGTCAGGCCCGGGGGTCACAGATACGCAGTATTTT	CASRSGPGVTDTQYF	TRBV7-2	TRBJ2-3	.	.
TGTGCCAGCAGCAGGGGCCATGAGCAGTTCTTC	CASSRGHEQFF	TRBV25-1	TRBJ2-1	.	.
TGTGCCAGCAGTTTAGGGCAGGGGGTAAATCAGCCCCAGCATTTT	CASSLGQGVNQPQHF	TRBV27	TRBJ1-5	.	TRBD1
TGTGCCAGCAGCTTATCCCCTTTACGGGAGATCAGCTACGAGCAGTACTTC	CASSLSPLREISYEQYF	TRBV11-2	TRBJ2-7	.	.